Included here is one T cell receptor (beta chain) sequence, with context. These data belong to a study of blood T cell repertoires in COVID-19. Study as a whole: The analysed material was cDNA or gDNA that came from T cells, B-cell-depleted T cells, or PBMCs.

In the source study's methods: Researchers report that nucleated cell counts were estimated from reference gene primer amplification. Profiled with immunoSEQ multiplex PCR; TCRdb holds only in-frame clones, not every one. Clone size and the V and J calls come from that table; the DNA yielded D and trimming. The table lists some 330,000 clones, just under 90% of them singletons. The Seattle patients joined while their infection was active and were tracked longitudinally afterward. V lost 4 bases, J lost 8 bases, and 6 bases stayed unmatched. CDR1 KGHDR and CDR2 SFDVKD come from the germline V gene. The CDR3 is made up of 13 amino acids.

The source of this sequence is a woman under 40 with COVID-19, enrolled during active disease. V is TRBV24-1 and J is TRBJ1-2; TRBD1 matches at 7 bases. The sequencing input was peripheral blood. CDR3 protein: CATSEAGGGGYTF. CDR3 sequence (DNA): TGTGCCACCAGTGAAGCAGGGGGTGGAGGCTACACCTTC.